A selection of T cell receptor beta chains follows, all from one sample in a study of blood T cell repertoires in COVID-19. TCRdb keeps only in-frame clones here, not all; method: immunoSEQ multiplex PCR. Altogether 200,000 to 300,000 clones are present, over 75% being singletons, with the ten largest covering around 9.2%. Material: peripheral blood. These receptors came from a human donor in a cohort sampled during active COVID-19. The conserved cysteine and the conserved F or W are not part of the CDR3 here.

ASNNGGGRYEAF,TRBV2
ASSSRGGRETKNIQY,TRBV7-8
ASSLRQGSTEAF,TRBV9
ASSLLLAGPADTQY,TRBV7-9
ASSQVSGNTEAF,TRBV3-1/TRBV3-2
ASSRTDNSPLH,TRBV5-1
ASRPQGSPYEQY,TRBV5-1
ASSQDPGLAGDTQY,TRBV3-1/TRBV3-2
ASRTGSSPLH,TRBV28
ASSQGEWARNQPQH,TRBV4-1
ASAWTGGETQY,TRBV12-5
ASSPGQGNYEQY,TRBV19
ASSLTSGLTGELF,TRBV11-2
ASSFYREWKSPLH,TRBV7-2
ASSVNGNTIY,TRBV7-2
ASRPQVVSNEKLF,TRBV5-1
ASSLQGNGAGRSYNEQF,TRBV3-1/TRBV3-2
ASNDLGQGNPPLH,TRBV19
ASSDSAGSGANVLT,TRBV6-4
ASSHWATGGVDEQF,TRBV11-2
ASSSSRVADTQY,TRBV2
ASSVTGLMKAF,TRBV7-2
ASSHVSGGAADTQY,TRBV4-1
ASSGSADEQF,TRBV2
ASSIEYRAYNEQF,TRBV19
ASSVSVNTEAF,TRBV2
ASSSGMTSGRANEQF,TRBV5-4
ASSLSGSNEQF,TRBV7-2
ASSLGGQARDGYT,TRBV7-9
ASSLLSSYNSPLH,TRBV27
ASSLQGANSPLH,TRBV27
ASSPRVTGYGELF,TRBV7-2
ASSKTGSVYGYT,TRBV6-5
ASSPLTSGANVLT,TRBV19
ASTGDSYNSPLH,TRBV28
ASSLAGSYEQY,TRBV14
ASSMGTVYGYT,TRBV6-6
ASSQGGRGAAETQY,TRBV4-2
ASSPGRTTNEKLF,TRBV18
ASSQLTGINTEAF,TRBV14
ASSPTKRTSGFGEQY,TRBV7-2
ASSLGGRPNYGYT,TRBV27
ASSQYSGRPKETQY,TRBV4-2
ASSLPGTREQY,TRBV25-1
ASSQRELAGGIPSETQY,TRBV4-1
ASSEEGRQWSSGNTIY,TRBV2
SGRGVTGGNTEAF,TRBV29-1
ASSLGQVSYEQY,TRBV7-8
ASSIGPNYEQY,TRBV19
ASSLDEGVNEKLF,TRBV5-1
ASSLDGTFGYT,TRBV11-2
ASKPQSAYEQY,TRBV21-1